A single sample is the source of the 30 T cell receptor beta chains below, sequenced in a study of T cells in localized non-small cell lung cancer. The table came from immunoSEQ multiplex PCR; TCRdb's copy has only in-frame clones and leaves some out. The data contain some 1,400 clones, about 25% of them seen just once; the ten biggest clones take up 10%. The material sequenced was normal lung tissue next to the tumor, taken before any cancer treatment. The source of these receptors is an older male donor with stage II lung adenocarcinoma.

This clone was counted between two and nine times. The chain has TRBV19 and TRBJ1-1; 7 bases fit TRBD1. Germline V lookup: CDR1 LNHDA, CDR2 SQIVND (reference sequence). Unmatched junction bases numbered 2, after V lost 7 bases and J lost 0 bases. The CDR3 totals 13 residues. CDR3 DNA: TGTGCCAGTATGGGACAGTTGAACACTGAAGCTTTCTTT. Translated, it gives CASMGQLNTEAFF.

This clone is medium-sized (0.01 to 0.1%). This chain uses TRBV27 with TRBJ2-2; D remains ambiguous. Germline CDR1 and CDR2: MNHEY and SMNVEV (reference sequence). The CDR3 totals 12 residues. The V and J ends lost 5 bases and 2 bases respectively, with 3 bases between them. The CDR3 loop is CASSPNTGELFF. CDR3 in DNA: TGTGCCAGCAGTCCCAACACCGGGGAGCTGTTTTTT.

By share, this clone counts as medium-sized. The chain carries TRBV9 and TRBJ2-2; TRBD2 matches at 7 bases. V was pared by 4 bases and J by 2 bases, with 8 bases of the junction left unmatched. The CDR3 consists of 16 residues. Per germline, CDR1 SGDLS and CDR2 YYNGEE. DNA for the CDR3: TGTGCCAGCAGCTCCCACGGCGGGGGAAACACCGGGGAGCTGTTTTTT. This gives the protein CASSSHGGGNTGELFF.

Relative to its sample, this clone is medium-sized. V and J are TRBV11-3 and TRBJ2-2; the D gene is possibly TRBD1 (6 bases). The CDR3 is 14 residues long. V was pared by 4 bases and J by 2 bases, with 8 bases between. Germline CDR1 reads SGHNT; CDR2 reads YENEEA. The CDR3 sequence: CASSSGQNTGELFF. Written as DNA, the CDR3 is TGTGCCAGCAGCTCGGGACAAAACACCGGGGAGCTGTTTTTT.

This chain links TRBV30 with TRBJ2-7; no reliable D call. Germline V gene data show CDR1 as GTSNPN and CDR2 as SVGIG (reference sequence). V was pared by 0 bases and J by 2 bases, with 8 bases between. The CDR3 totals 13 residues. The CDR3 region has the DNA TGTGCCTGGAGTGTCAGGTTGACCTACGAGCAGTACTTC. Amino acids: CAWSVRLTYEQYF.

This clone appeared a few times. The genes are TRBV1 and TRBJ2-5; TRBD2 is the table's D call and was not checked against the DNA. TRBV1 is termed a pseudogene. The CDR3 is 16 amino acids. CDR3 DNA sequence: TGCACCAGCAGCCACCGTAGCGGGAGGGCCGGTGAGACCCAGTACTTC. Its protein product is CTSSHRSGRAGETQYF.

This clone has only a few counts. The chain links TRBV19 to TRBJ1-4; TRBD1 might be the D (6 bases). Trimming cost V 7 bases and J 5 bases, with 14 bases left between them. Germline assignment: CDR1 LNHDA and CDR2 SQIVND (reference sequence). There are 14 residues in the CDR3. Here the CDR3 DNA reads TGTGCCAGTACCTTGACAGGTCGAAATGAAAAACTGTTTTTT. It yields the protein CASTLTGRNEKLFF.

A few counts support this clone. The V gene is TRBV6-8, the J gene TRBJ2-1; 10 bases align to TRBD2. V shed 6 bases, J shed 0 bases, and the junction held 5 bases outside the gene matches. This CDR3 is built from 16 residues. The germline V gene encodes CDR1 MNHGY and CDR2 SAAAGT. The CDR3 DNA is TGTGCCAGCAGGGGACTAGCGTGGAACTCCTACAATGAGCAGTTCTTC. Translated: CASRGLAWNSYNEQFF.

The gene calls are TRBV19 and TRBJ2-1; 7 nucleotides line up with TRBD2. This CDR3 has 13 residues. CDR1 is LNHDA and CDR2 is SQIVND in the germline V gene (reference sequence). Trimming took 5 bases from V and 6 from J; bases not matched to a gene: 4. The CDR3 loop is CASSGTGGNEQFF. As DNA, the CDR3 is TGTGCCAGTAGTGGCACGGGGGGCAATGAGCAGTTCTTC. The entire variable domain, with the rest obtained from reference TRBV19 and TRBJ2-1, is as follows: DGGITQSPKYLFRKEGQNVTLSCEQNLNHDAMYWYRQDPGQGLRLIYYSQIVNDFQKGDIAEGYSVSREKKESFPLTVTSAQKNPTAFYLCASSGTGGNEQFFGPGTRLTVL.

This clone was found a few times. V is TRBV16 and J is TRBJ2-2, with 7 bases matching TRBD1. V lost 5 bases and J lost 4; bases outside the gene matches: 1. The CDR3 is 13 residues long. CDR1 is KGHSY, CDR2 FQNENV, per germline. The CDR3 loop is CASSSGGTGELFF. The CDR3 nucleotides read TGTGCCAGCAGCTCAGGGGGCACCGGGGAGCTGTTTTTT.

The V gene is TRBV7-8, the J gene TRBJ2-7, with D possibly TRBD1 on 5 matching bases. CDR1 is SGHVS and CDR2 is FQNEAQ in the germline V gene. Trimming stripped 6 bases from V and 3 bases from J, with 15 bases between. The CDR3 length is 14 residues. CDR3: CASRVTDVGYEQYF. The CDR3 region has the DNA TGTGCCAGCAGGGTGACAGACGTCGGCTACGAGCAGTACTTC.

This clone was recorded a few times. The J gene is TRBJ2-2, the V gene TRBV9; D might be TRBD2 (6 bases). Germline-derived CDR1 and CDR2 are SGDLS and YYNGEE. This CDR3 contains 14 residues. With 7 bases removed from V and 0 bases from J, the gap between germline ends came to 10 bases. The CDR3 DNA sequence: TGTGCCAGCTCTCGGGAGACGAACACCGGGGAGCTGTTTTTT. Translation gives CASSRETNTGELFF.

This clone came up a few times. This sequence joins TRBV9 and TRBJ1-1, with D uncertain. V was trimmed by 5 bases and J by 7 bases, leaving 12 bases between them. The CDR3 has 12 amino acids. The germline V gene encodes CDR1 SGDLS and CDR2 YYNGEE. CDR3 residues: CASSEKKYEAFF. The CDR3 DNA sequence: TGTGCCAGCAGTGAAAAGAAGTATGAAGCTTTCTTT.

This chain uses TRBV28 with TRBJ1-1; the D gene is possibly TRBD1 (6 bases). V was shortened by 11 bases and J by 0 bases, with 10 bases between the two germline ends. In germline, CDR1 is MDHEN, CDR2 SYDVKM. The CDR3 runs 12 residues. Here the CDR3 DNA reads TGTGCCGCGCAGGGGTTGAACACTGAAGCTTTCTTT. Its protein product is CAAQGLNTEAFF.

A few counts support this clone. The gene calls are TRBV19 and TRBJ2-1, with TRBD2 matching 13 bases. This CDR3 is 15 amino acids long. Germline V gives CDR1 LNHDA, CDR2 SQIVND (reference sequence). Trimming cost V 7 bases and J 7 bases; bases outside gene matches: 7. In nucleotides, the CDR3 is TGTGCCAGTACCTTACTAGCGGGAGGGCCGAATGAGCAGTTCTTC. Residues: CASTLLAGGPNEQFF.

This clone rates as large. The chain combines TRBV29-1 with TRBJ1-4; D ambiguous. CDR1 and CDR2 from the germline V gene are SQVTM and ANQGSEA. Trimming stripped 5 bases from V and 7 bases from J, with 23 bases between. There are 16 residues in the CDR3. CDR3 loop: CSVLVRRGFDGEKLFF. The CDR3 bases are TGCAGCGTTTTGGTCCGCCGAGGATTTGACGGTGAAAAACTGTTTTTT.

There are a few counts of this clone. V usage is TRBV15 and J usage is TRBJ1-1; 7 bases map to TRBD1. The CDR3 runs to 15 residues. CDR1 and CDR2 from the germline V gene are LNHNV and YYDKDF (reference sequence). J lost 5 bases, V lost 5 bases, and 11 bases had no gene match. CDR3 bases: TGTGCCACCAGCGCCGGGGGGACAGTGAGGACTGAAGCTTTCTTT. The encoded protein is CATSAGGTVRTEAFF.

This clone appeared a few times. The chain recombines TRBV11-3 with TRBJ1-2; unclear D gene. The CDR3 covers 15 residues. Trimming shortened V by 5 bases and J by 8 bases, and 21 bases separated the two germline ends. Germline CDR1 and CDR2: SGHNT and YENEEA. In DNA form, the CDR3 reads TGTGCCAGCAGCCGTCCTCTAGCAGCCGAGGGAGGCTACACCTTC. The encoded protein is CASSRPLAAEGGYTF.

This clone was seen more than once but under ten times. This chain uses TRBV6-9 with TRBJ2-3; D possibly uses TRBD1 or TRBD2 (6 bases each). CDR3 length: 18 residues. Trimming removed 4 bases from V and 4 bases from J, with 24 bases in between. Germline V gene data show CDR1 as MNHGY and CDR2 as SVAAGI. CDR3 sequence: CASSLGAGSRRRADTQYF. The CDR3 DNA sequence: TGTGCCAGCAGTTTGGGGGCGGGGTCGAGGAGGAGGGCAGATACGCAGTATTTT.

V usage is TRBV5-1 and J usage is TRBJ2-1, with 9 nucleotides matching TRBD2. Unmatched junction bases numbered 7, after V lost 3 bases and J lost 6 bases. This CDR3 has 15 amino acids. The germline V gene has CDR1 SGHRS and CDR2 YFSETQ. CDR3 bases: TGCGCCAGCAGCTCCGGGACTAGCCAGCTCAATGAGCAGTTCTTC. Protein: CASSSGTSQLNEQFF.

There are a few counts of this clone. This sequence joins TRBV11-3 and TRBJ2-1; TRBD2 might be the D (6 bases). This CDR3 contains 14 residues. The V and J ends lost 6 bases and 5 bases respectively, with 14 bases between them. Germline-derived CDR1 and CDR2 are SGHNT and YENEEA. This chain's CDR3 is CASSRRDWDNEQFF. CDR3 DNA: TGTGCCAGCAGTCGACGGGACTGGGACAATGAGCAGTTCTTC. The full variable domain, its missing parts supplied by reference TRBV11-3 and TRBJ2-1, is EAGVVQSPRYKIIEKKQPVAFWCNPISGHNTLYWYLQNLGQGPELLIRYENEEAVDDSQLPKDRFSAERLKGVDSTLKIQPAELGDSAVYLCASSRRDWDNEQFFGPGTRLTVL.

This chain links TRBV9 with TRBJ1-4; D gene unclear. V was trimmed by 3 bases and J by 11 bases, leaving 11 bases between them. CDR3 length equals 12 residues. Germline V CDR1 and CDR2: SGDLS, YYNGEE. The CDR3 DNA is TGTGCCAGCAGCGGGGATGAAAAGAAACTGTTTTTT. It yields the protein CASSGDEKKLFF.

By proportion, this clone is large. V usage is TRBV15 and J usage is TRBJ2-7; 8 bases are shared with TRBD1. J lost 5 bases, V lost 0 bases, and 9 bases had no gene match. From germline, CDR1 is LNHNV and CDR2 YYDKDF (reference sequence). The CDR3 is made up of 16 amino acids. CDR3 loop: CATSREKATGVDEQYF. CDR3 in DNA: TGTGCCACCAGCAGAGAAAAGGCGACAGGGGTGGACGAGCAGTACTTC.

The chain links TRBV2 to TRBJ2-5; weak D call: TRBD2 (7 bases). The germline V gene encodes CDR1 SNHLY and CDR2 FYNNEI. This CDR3 has 15 residues. The V and J ends lost 6 bases and 5 bases respectively, with 19 bases between them. The DNA of the CDR3 is TGTGCCAGCAGCCCACGGGGGGCTCCCGCGGAGACCCAGTACTTC. Amino acid sequence: CASSPRGAPAETQYF. The whole variable domain, remainder taken from reference TRBV2 and TRBJ2-5, is EPEVTQTPSHQVTQMGQEVILRCVPISNHLYFYWYRQILGQKVEFLVSFYNNEISEKSEIFDDQFSVERPDGSNFTLKIRSTKLEDSAMYFCASSPRGAPAETQYFGPGTRLLVL.

J is TRBJ1-3 and V is TRBV11-3; TRBD1 matches at 9 bases. Germline CDR1 reads SGHNT; CDR2 reads YENEEA. The CDR3 is 16 amino acids. Losses at the gene ends were 5 bases for V and 4 bases for J; bases not matched to a gene: 9. The DNA of the CDR3 is TGTGCCAGCAGCATCCAACAGGGGGCGGGAGGAAACACCATATATTTT. This codes for CASSIQQGAGGNTIYF.

This clone was seen just once. The junction shows a germline mismatch at one end, possibly a read error. V and J are TRBV11-3 and TRBJ2-1, with 7 bases fitting TRBD1. Germline V gives CDR1 SGHNT, CDR2 YENEEA. The CDR3 is made up of 17 amino acids. CDR3 sequence reads: CASSLGWGTVQHNEQFF. The CDR3 region has the DNA TGTGCCAGCAGTTTAGGATGGGGGACAGTCCAACACAATGAGCAGTTCTTC.

This clone was detected only a few times. The V gene is TRBV10-3, the J gene TRBJ2-7; D is unclear. Trimming shortened V by 3 bases and J by 2 bases, and 5 bases separated the two germline ends. The CDR3 extends over 12 amino acids. Germline V gene lookup returns CDR1 ENHRY and CDR2 SYGVKD. DNA for the CDR3: TGTGCCATCAGTGACAAAGCCTACGAGCAGTACTTC. Translated, it gives CAISDKAYEQYF.

V gene TRBV19 combines with J gene TRBJ1-1; 7 bases line up with TRBD1. V dropped 6 bases and J dropped 4; count of bases not matched to a gene: 11. The germline V gene encodes CDR1 LNHDA and CDR2 SQIVND (reference sequence). This CDR3 is 15 amino acids long. This CDR3 is CASSRDRTPTTEAFF. DNA of the CDR3: TGTGCCAGTAGCCGGGACAGAACACCTACCACTGAAGCTTTCTTT.

V gene TRBV6-8 combines with J gene TRBJ2-5; 9 bases are shared with TRBD2. Germline trimming cut 2 bases from V and 5 bases from J; bases unmatched to any gene: 9. This CDR3 is built from 16 residues. In germline, CDR1 is MNHGY, CDR2 SAAAGT. The CDR3 sequence: CASSYVVAGVEETQYF. CDR3 DNA: TGTGCCAGCAGTTACGTAGTAGCGGGAGTGGAGGAGACCCAGTACTTC.

This clone is medium-sized in the sample. The chain uses TRBV6-8 and TRBJ2-5; TRBD1 matches at 9 bases. V trimming: 2 bases; J trimming: 5 bases; junction bases outside the gene matches: 9. CDR3 length equals 16 residues. CDR1 and CDR2 (germline): MNHGY, SAAAGT. The CDR3 protein is CASSYRGQGRSETQYF. DNA of the CDR3: TGTGCCAGCAGTTACCGGGGACAGGGAAGATCGGAGACCCAGTACTTC.